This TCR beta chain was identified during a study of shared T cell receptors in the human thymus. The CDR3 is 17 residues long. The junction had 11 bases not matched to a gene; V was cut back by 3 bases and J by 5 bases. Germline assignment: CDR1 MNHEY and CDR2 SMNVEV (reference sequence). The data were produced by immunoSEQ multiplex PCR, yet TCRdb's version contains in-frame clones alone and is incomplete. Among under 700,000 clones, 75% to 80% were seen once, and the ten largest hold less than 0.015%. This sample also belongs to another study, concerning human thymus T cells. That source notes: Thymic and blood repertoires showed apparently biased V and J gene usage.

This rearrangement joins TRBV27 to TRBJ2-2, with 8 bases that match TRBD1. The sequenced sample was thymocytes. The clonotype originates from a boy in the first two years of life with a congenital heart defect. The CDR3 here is CASSFAGRGRDTGELFF. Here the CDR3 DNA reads TGTGCCAGCAGTTTTGCGGGCAGGGGGCGGGATACCGGGGAGCTGTTTTTT.